This TCR beta chain stems from a study of regulatory T cells in long-lasting Graves disease. According to the study, TCR beta libraries were built with iRepertoire HTBI primers and CDR3-region Arm-PCR. TCRdb analysed the multiplex PCR reads with MiXCR anew, one entry per CDR3 protein. This sample has hundreds of thousands of distinct CDR3 sequences, with 12% found just once. Per germline, CDR1 SGHDT and CDR2 YYEEEE. Trimming left V 4 bases short and J 6 bases short, with 22 bases between. The length of the CDR3 is 17 residues. Time point in this sample: newly diagnosed GD, antithyroid drugs for less than 3 months. PBMC RNA served as the TCR library source. These data are also associated with another study on T cells in Graves' hyperthyroidism and ophthalmopathy. That investigation notes: When ophthalmopathy did not progress within 18 months, Graves' hyperthyroidism was considered stable.

This receptor was taken from a woman in her 30s with Graves disease. This specimen was peripheral blood mononuclear cells (PBMCs), taken at new diagnosis, from a patient treated with antithyroid drugs. The rearrangement uses TRBV5-6 and TRBJ1-4; tentatively, D is TRBD1 (5 bases). CDR3 coding DNA: TGTGCCAGCAGCGGATGGACTTTGGGGGGTATTCATGAAAAACTGTTTTTT. Amino acids: CASSGWTLGGIHEKLFF.